This T cell receptor (beta chain) comes out of a study of PD-1 blockade in classical Hodgkin lymphoma. Study-wide results and caveats: While CD8+ TCR diversity did not rise significantly by C4D1, CD4+ TCR diversity did. Complete responders entered with baseline diversity on par with newly diagnosed patients, the results showed.

Germline V gene sequence: CDR1 PRHDT, CDR2 FYEKMQ (reference sequence). The germline V and J ends were trimmed by 5 bases and 0 bases, with 2 bases remaining between them. CDR3 length equals 11 residues. Concerning this clone itself: Its antigen is unidentified.

Relapses following autologous stem cell transplantation were seen in all patients, with brentuximab vedotin exposure varying. Produced via immunoSEQ multiplex PCR; TCRdb's table is partial and in-frame only. Among tens of thousands of clones listed, 89% were seen once. The chain carries TRBV13 and TRBJ2-7; D remains unclear. The source of this sequence is a human donor with classical Hodgkin lymphoma. The sequences come from peripheral blood mononuclear cells (PBMCs), collected before the second cycle of nivolumab. The DNA of the CDR3 is TGTGCCAGCAGCGACTCCTACGAGCAGTACTTC. Translating it yields CASSDSYEQYF.